The 6 T cell receptor gamma chains reported below all come from one sample, sequenced in a study of γδ T cells in repeated Plasmodium falciparum infection (dated by TCRdb to the early 2020s). For bulk TCR repertoire analysis, Vgamma9/Vdelta2+ and Vdelta2-negative gammadelta T cell populations were flow-sorted out of peripheral blood mononuclear cells. Libraries were prepared through multiplex PCR. Instrument on record: Illumina MiSeq. Clonotypes were called again by TCRdb from the public reads via CATT, and duplicate nucleotide sequences were then merged into one entry. A total of 11,000 to 15,000 gamma-chain clones appear in this sample, 1.5% to 2% of them only once. Around 28% of the sample goes to the ten largest clones. What was sequenced was gamma-delta T cells from blood. The receptor set was obtained from a pool of human donors (malaria-infected and uninfected, not separated).

Many counts were recorded for this clone. This DNA's translation differs at residue 10 from TCRdb's protein, which comes from a much larger clone; a read error is likely, and the protein shown is translated from the DNA. The rearrangement links TRGV3 to TRGJ1 or TRGJ2. No J gene is reported in TCRdb; it was inferred here by comparing the DNA with germline. Germline CDR1 and CDR2: VTNTFY and YDVSTARD (reference sequence). The CDR3 runs to 15 residues. CDR3 DNA sequence: TGTGCCACCTGGGACAGGCAGGGGAATCATTATAAGAAACTCTTT. Amino acids: CATWDRQGNHYKKLF.

This clone has ten or more counts. TCRdb shows a much larger clone's protein in place of this DNA's translation, and the two differ at residue 8, likely through a read error; the protein shown is translated from the DNA. V usage is TRGV9 and J usage is TRGJ1 or TRGJ2. TCRdb carries no J gene annotation; the J gene was assigned here by matching the DNA with germline. The CDR3 extends over 12 amino acids. Germline V gene data show CDR1 as GITISATS and CDR2 as ISYDGTV (reference sequence). Trimming removed 0 bases from V and 9 bases from J; junction bases left unmatched: 5. The CDR3 DNA follows: TGTGCCTTGTGGGAGGTGCGCTGTAAGAAACTCTTT. It codes for CALWEVRCKKLF.

Comments on this clone: For this DNA, TCRdb reports the protein of a much larger clone, which diverges at residue 5, most likely from a read error; the protein presented here is translated directly from the DNA. In DNA form, the CDR3 reads TGTGCCTTGTGGGTGGAATCTTATTATAAGAAACTCTTT. It is translated as CALWVESYYKKLF. J is TRGJ1 or TRGJ2 and V is TRGV9. Here the J gene was assigned by germline matching of the DNA, as TCRdb has none. The junction had 7 bases not matched to a gene; V was cut back by 5 bases and J by 3 bases. The CDR3 spans 13 residues. CDR1 and CDR2 from the germline V gene are GITISATS and ISYDGTV (reference sequence).

This clone appeared many times. A far larger clone is one base from this, pointing to a likely read error. At the DNA level, this CDR3 is encoded by other sequences in the same sample as well. V and J are TRGV9 and TRGJP. The J gene was missing in TCRdb and was found by matching the end of the DNA to germline. CDR1 and CDR2 (germline): GITISATS, ISYDGTV (reference sequence). This CDR3 region has 19 residues. The CDR3 region has the DNA TGTGCCCTGTGGGAGGGAACCAAATTACAAGAGTTGGGCAAAAAAATCAAGGTATTT. Translated, it gives CALWEGTKLQELGKKIKVF.

With regard to this clone: The protein held in TCRdb is that of a much larger clone and does not match this DNA's translation at residue 13, likely because of a read error; the protein shown is translated from the DNA. The V call is TRGV9, the J call TRGJP. The J gene is absent in TCRdb and was assigned here via DNA matching to germline. The CDR3 covers 19 residues. Germline loops: CDR1 GITISATS, CDR2 ISYDGTV (reference sequence). The CDR3 region has the DNA TGTGCCTTGTGGGAGGTGCATCGCCCTCAAGAGTTGGACAAAAAAATCAAGGTATTT. Translated, it gives CALWEVHRPQELDKKIKVF.

This clone was seen repeatedly, ten times or more. The mismatch at residue 3 between this DNA's translation and the TCRdb protein of a much larger clone likely reflects a read error; the protein shown is translated from the DNA. The gene calls are TRGV4 and TRGJ1 or TRGJ2. This CDR3 comprises 10 residues. Germline trimming cut 12 bases from V and 12 bases from J; bases unmatched to any gene: 14. The germline V gene encodes CDR1 EGSTGY and CDR2 YDSYTSSV. CDR3 sequence reads: CAAVYRWKLF. CDR3 DNA sequence: TGTGCCGCGGTTTACCGTTGGAAACTCTTT.